This TCR beta chain was identified during a study of blood T cell repertoires in COVID-19. The table came from immunoSEQ multiplex PCR; TCRdb's copy has only in-frame clones and leaves some out. The table shows more than 85,000 clones, with about 86% occurring only once. Material for sequencing was peripheral blood. The sequence was obtained from a man older than 75 with acute or convalescent COVID-19.

The CDR3 DNA reads TGTGCCAGCAGCTTGGACGGGGACTTAGGTGGAAACACCATATATTTT. Amino acid sequence: CASSLDGDLGGNTIYF. The V and J genes are TRBV5-4 and TRBJ1-3; weak D call: TRBD1 (5 bases). CDR1 and CDR2 from the germline V gene are SGHNT and YYREEE (reference sequence). This CDR3 contains 16 residues. Trimming pared 0 bases from V and 3 bases from J, leaving 13 bases between.